This TCR beta chain was found in a study of graft-versus-host responses after intestinal transplantation. Overall study context: Uniformly, recipients were administered anti-thymocyte globulin induction with subsequent tacrolimus and steroids for 2 to 3 years. Whole-study findings and limits: Peak levels of circulating GvH clones tracked with early post-transplant HvG declines.

The repertoire was sequenced with immunoSEQ multiplex PCR; TCRdb's copy has only in-frame clones and lacks some. The data show tens of thousands of clones, with 82% seen just once and around 0.87% held by the top ten. V gave up 5 bases and J gave up 5 bases; unmatched junction bases: 12. The CDR3 extends over 16 amino acids. CDR1 SGHVS and CDR2 FQNEAQ come from the germline V gene. As to this clone: Its antigen remains unknown.

Sequenced here: unstimulated CD8+ T cells sorted from spleen or lymph node cells, sampled before transplant. This chain joins TRBV7-8 and TRBJ2-5, with 9 bases that match TRBD2. This TCR was sampled from a human donor who was the organ donor for an intestinal transplant. CDR3 DNA sequence: TGTGCCAGCAGCATTACCGGGACTAGCTCACGGGAGACCCAGTACTTC. It encodes CASSITGTSSRETQYF.